This T cell receptor beta chain was sequenced in a study of shared clonotypes between healthy human individuals. Profiling relied on immunoSEQ multiplex PCR, and the TCRdb table lists in-frame clones only, not all of them. The data hold 2 million to 2.5 million clones, with roughly 96% observed a single time. J lost 1 base, V lost 4 bases, and 7 bases had no gene match. This CDR3 is built from 15 residues. Per the germline V gene, CDR1 is SGHRS and CDR2 is YFSETQ. Sequencing was performed on naive CD4+ T cells sorted from blood. Subset indicated: CD45RA+ positively selected. The rearrangement links TRBV5-1 to TRBJ2-7, with 8 bases matching TRBD1. The sequence came from a man aged 18 to 30 in good health. Here the CDR3 reads CASSVQGQASYEQYF. The DNA for the CDR3 is TGCGCCAGCAGCGTGCAGGGACAGGCTTCCTACGAGCAGTACTTC.